The 5 T cell receptor beta chains reported below all come from one sample, sequenced in a study of T cells of healthy individuals. MiXCR, applied by TCRdb to the 5' RACE reads, yields one record per CDR3 protein. The table lists 95,000 to 100,000 distinct CDR3 sequences, roughly a sixth of them singletons, with under 7.5% in the top ten. The source of these receptors is a human donor in good health.

This chain links TRBV20-1 with TRBJ2-3; 11 bases map to TRBD2. Trimming removed 6 bases from V and 0 bases from J; junction bases left unmatched: 14. The CDR3 length is 18 residues. Germline V gives CDR1 DFQATT, CDR2 SNEGSKA (reference sequence). The CDR3 region is CSAQRSLAGGLSTDTQYF. The CDR3 DNA sequence: TGCAGTGCCCAAAGGTCGCTAGCGGGGGGACTTAGCACAGATACGCAGTATTTT.

This clonotype has a count of ten or more. The chain has TRBV20-1 and TRBJ1-5; no clear D gene. This CDR3 is built from 14 residues. The germline V gene encodes CDR1 DFQATT and CDR2 SNEGSKA (reference sequence). Trimming took off 3 bases at V and 2 bases at J, with 11 bases between the two ends. The CDR3 region has the DNA TGCAGTGCTAGCGATATTGGGGGCAATCAGCCCCAGCATTTT. Translation: CSASDIGGNQPQHF.

The V and J genes are TRBV20-1 and TRBJ1-4; 9 positions agree with TRBD1. The J segment lost 6 bases and the V segment lost 0 bases, leaving 2 bases of the junction unmatched. The germline CDR1 and CDR2 sequences are DFQATT and SNEGSKA (reference sequence). This CDR3 contains 14 residues. The CDR3 nucleotides read TGCAGTGCTAGAGAAGGGACAGGGTATGAAAAACTGTTTTTT. Protein: CSAREGTGYEKLFF.

A few counts support this clonotype. The V and J genes are TRBV12-3 or TRBV12-4 and TRBJ2-7, with 14 bases identical to TRBD2. The CDR3 loop spans 16 amino acids. Unmatched junction bases numbered 9, after V lost 4 bases and J lost 7 bases. The CDR3 DNA is TGTGCCAGCAGTTGGCGCGGGACTAGCGGGGGATCGGAGCAGTACTTC. Its translation is CASSWRGTSGGSEQYF.

This clonotype was seen more than once but under ten times. One end of the junction varies from germline; a read error may be responsible. V usage is TRBV12-3 or TRBV12-4 and J usage is TRBJ2-7; the match to TRBD1 covers 8 bases. The CDR3 spans 12 residues. CDR3 in DNA: TGTGCCAGCAGTTTCTTACGGGACAGGCCATTCTTC. Its translation: CASSFLRDRPFF.